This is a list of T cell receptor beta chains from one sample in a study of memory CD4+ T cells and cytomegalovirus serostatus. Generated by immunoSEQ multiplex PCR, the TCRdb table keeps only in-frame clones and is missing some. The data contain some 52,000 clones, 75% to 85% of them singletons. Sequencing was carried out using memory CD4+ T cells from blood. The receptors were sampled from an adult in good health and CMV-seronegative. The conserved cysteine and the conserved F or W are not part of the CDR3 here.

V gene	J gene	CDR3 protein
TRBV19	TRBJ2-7	ASSVRRNYEQY
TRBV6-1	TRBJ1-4	ASRPGPTNEKLF
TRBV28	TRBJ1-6	ASTRWGDVGNSPLH
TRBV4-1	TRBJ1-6	ASSQGWTGPYNSPLH
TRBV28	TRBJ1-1	ASSFGRNTEAF
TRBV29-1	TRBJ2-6	SVASRDSGANVLT
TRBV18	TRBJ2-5	ASSPPDGWETQY
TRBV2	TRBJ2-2	ATRLAGTGELF
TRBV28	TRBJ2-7	ASQPTETYEQY
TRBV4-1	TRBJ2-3	ASSQDREGTDTQY